The source of this T cell receptor (beta chain) is a study of T cell repertoires in cytomegalovirus infection. Study at large: The authors used CMV epitopes that were HLA-C-restricted (recently identified) and HLA-B-restricted (well studied). Indications came from public TCR beta signatures; they pointed to CMV infection and to a matching HLA type.

TCRdb passed the reads through MiXCR, listing each CDR3 protein once. Of about 310,000 distinct CDR3 sequences listed, roughly 25% are singletons. Overall study results and limits: Carriers of CMV and the relevant HLA type were discriminated by public TCR beta frequency. There were HLA-C-restricted CMV-specific TCR beta clonotypes dominating the ex vivo response.

This clonotype was recorded at least ten times. Its target is unknown. The sequence came from a human donor in good health (CMV status not recorded). Some clones in this sample may be carry-over from other donors' samples. Sequencing used cultured PBMCs, obtained from culture after CMV antigen stimulation.

The CDR3 sequence is CASSLVGVMAGGRTQYF. CDR3 sequence (DNA): TGTGCCAGCAGCTTAGTGGGGGTGATGGCGGGAGGAAGAACGCAGTATTTT. V gene TRBV7-2 combines with J gene TRBJ2-3; 8 nucleotides align to TRBD2. Trimming removed 1 base from V and 9 bases from J; junction bases left unmatched: 15. The CDR3 length is 17 residues. CDR1 SGHTA and CDR2 FQGNSA come from the germline V gene.